One and the same sample provided the 3 T cell receptor beta chains below, sequenced in a study of CD8 T cells in ankylosing spondylitis (dated by TCRdb to the late 2010s). Library method: 5' RACE. Sequencing used an Illumina HiSeq 2500. The public reads were quality trimmed at Q25 with fastp and then assembled into clones with MiXCR by TCRdb, keeping productive beta chains. Rows are unified per CDR3 protein, each entry keeping the most common DNA and genes. In all, the sample holds 200,000 or so distinct CDR3 sequences, and approximately 12% of those were seen once. The ten largest clones add up to approximately 10% of the sample. The sequenced material came from blood, either unsorted or a sorted T cell fraction (not recorded which). The source of these receptors is a female donor with ankylosing spondylitis or in good health (not recorded which).

The sample holds a few counts of this clonotype. The chain combines TRBV15 with TRBJ2-2, with D hard to call. Trimming cost V 0 bases and J 7 bases, with 3 bases left between them. Germline CDR1 is LNHNV and CDR2 is YYDKDF (reference sequence). The CDR3 covers 12 residues. The CDR3 sequence is CATSRESGELFF. The CDR3 DNA reads TGTGCCACCAGCAGAGAAAGCGGGGAGCTGTTTTTT.

In its sample, this clonotype was seen many times. The CDR3 DNA is TGTGCCAGTCAAAACACTGAAGCTTTCTTT. It translates to CASQNTEAFF. This sequence joins TRBV7-9 and TRBJ1-1; unclear D gene. V was pared by 9 bases and J by 2 bases, with 4 bases between. Germline CDR1 and CDR2: SEHNR and FQNEAQ (reference sequence). This CDR3 has 10 amino acids.

The V call is TRBV6-5, the J call TRBJ1-5; D is undetermined. Germline values: CDR1 MNHEY, CDR2 SVGAGI. The germline V and J ends were trimmed by 0 bases and 0 bases, with 12 bases remaining between them. The CDR3 loop spans 17 amino acids. The CDR3 DNA sequence: TGTGCCAGCAGTTACTCCCCGGTTTTTGATAGCAATCAGCCCCAGCATTTT. Its translation: CASSYSPVFDSNQPQHF.